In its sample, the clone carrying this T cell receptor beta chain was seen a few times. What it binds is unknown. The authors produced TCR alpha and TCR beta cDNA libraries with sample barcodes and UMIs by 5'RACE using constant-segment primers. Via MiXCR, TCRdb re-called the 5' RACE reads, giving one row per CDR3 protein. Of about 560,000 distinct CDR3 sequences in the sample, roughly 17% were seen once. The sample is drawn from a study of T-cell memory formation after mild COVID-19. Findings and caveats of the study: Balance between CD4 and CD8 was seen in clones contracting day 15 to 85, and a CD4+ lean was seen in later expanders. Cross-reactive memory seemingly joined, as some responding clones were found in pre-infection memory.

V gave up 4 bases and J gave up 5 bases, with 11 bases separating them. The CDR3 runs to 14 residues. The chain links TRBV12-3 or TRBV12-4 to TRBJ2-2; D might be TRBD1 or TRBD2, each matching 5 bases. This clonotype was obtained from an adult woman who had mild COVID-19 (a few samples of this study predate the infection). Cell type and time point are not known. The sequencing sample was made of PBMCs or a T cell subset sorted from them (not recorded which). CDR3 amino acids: CASSYSGTTGELFF. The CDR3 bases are TGTGCCAGCAGTTACTCCGGGACGACCGGGGAGCTGTTTTTT.